Listed below are T cell receptor beta chains from one sample, sequenced in a study of early T cells in non-severe SARS-CoV-2 infection. A single record per CDR3 protein comes from TCRdb applying MiXCR to the 5' RACE reads. The sample has about 66,000 distinct CDR3 sequences, 9.1% seen once. The sample comprised whole blood. These receptors were obtained from an adult who was a healthcare worker with PCR-confirmed SARS-CoV-2 infection or an uninfected control (not recorded which). Both conserved end residues are part of each CDR3. A D gene is named only where the DNA matches it firmly. The size entry is marked missing in some rows and otherwise reads once, few, many or a size class.

v_call: TRBV15
j_call: TRBJ2-1
d_call: .
clone_size: .
cdr3_nt: TGTGCCACCAGCAGAGGGCTAGCGAGGACCTACAATGAGCAGTTCTTC
cdr3_aa: CATSRGLARTYNEQFF

v_call: TRBV29-1
j_call: TRBJ2-6
d_call: .
clone_size: many
cdr3_nt: TGCAGCGTTGGCAGACAGACGCCTTCAGGGGCCAACGTCCTGACTTTC
cdr3_aa: CSVGRQTPSGANVLTF

v_call: TRBV7-9
j_call: TRBJ2-7
d_call: .
clone_size: .
cdr3_nt: TGTGCCAGCAGAGCAGCAGGTGGGGGCAAGTACGAGCAGTACTTC
cdr3_aa: CASRAAGGGKYEQYF

v_call: TRBV7-2
j_call: TRBJ1-2
d_call: TRBD1
clone_size: many
cdr3_nt: TGTGCCAGCAGCTTAGACAGGGGGACCTATGGCTACACCTTC
cdr3_aa: CASSLDRGTYGYTF

v_call: TRBV19
j_call: TRBJ2-3
d_call: TRBD1
clone_size: once
cdr3_nt: TGTGCCAGTAGGCCCCGAGGGGGCGGACGAGATACGCAGTATTTT
cdr3_aa: CASRPRGGGRDTQYF

v_call: TRBV20-1
j_call: TRBJ2-7
d_call: TRBD2
clone_size: .
cdr3_nt: TGCAGTGCTAGAGCCCCGACTAGCGGTTACGAGCAGTACTTC
cdr3_aa: CSARAPTSGYEQYF

v_call: TRBV10-2
j_call: TRBJ1-5
d_call: .
clone_size: few
cdr3_nt: TGCGCCAGCAGCGGGGCGAGGCAGGCTCGCTATCAGCCCCAGCATTTT
cdr3_aa: CASSGARQARYQPQHF

v_call: TRBV14
j_call: TRBJ2-5
d_call: .
clone_size: few
cdr3_nt: TGTGCCAGCAGCCAGTTTCTAGCGGAGACCCAGTACTTC
cdr3_aa: CASSQFLAETQYF

v_call: TRBV2
j_call: TRBJ1-5
d_call: .
clone_size: many
cdr3_nt: TGTGCCACCTCTTATGCGGGTCCAAATCAGCCCCAGCATTTT
cdr3_aa: CATSYAGPNQPQHF

v_call: TRBV13
j_call: TRBJ2-3
d_call: .
clone_size: few
cdr3_nt: TGTGCCAGCACCTCGGAAGATACGCAGTATTTT
cdr3_aa: CASTSEDTQYF

v_call: TRBV12-3/TRBV12-4
j_call: TRBJ2-1
d_call: TRBD2
clone_size: .
cdr3_nt: TGTGCCAGCAGTTTAGGGGGCGGGAGGGCCTACAATGAGCAGTTCTTC
cdr3_aa: CASSLGGGRAYNEQFF

v_call: TRBV5-4
j_call: TRBJ2-7
d_call: .
clone_size: many
cdr3_nt: TGTGCCAGCAGCTTGAGGCTAGTCTCCATCTCCTACGAGCAGTACTTC
cdr3_aa: CASSLRLVSISYEQYF

v_call: TRBV6-6
j_call: TRBJ1-4
d_call: .
clone_size: few
cdr3_nt: TGTGCCAGCAGTTACACGGGGGCGGCTAATGAAAAACTGTTTTTT
cdr3_aa: CASSYTGAANEKLFF

v_call: TRBV20-1
j_call: TRBJ2-6
d_call: .
clone_size: many
cdr3_nt: TGCAGTGCTAGAGTGGACAGCTCTGGGGCCAACGTCCTGACTTTC
cdr3_aa: CSARVDSSGANVLTF

v_call: TRBV6-6
j_call: TRBJ2-7
d_call: TRBD1
clone_size: .
cdr3_nt: TGTGCCAGCAGTCAAAGACAGGGCGTTTCTTCCTTC
cdr3_aa: CASSQRQGVSSF

v_call: TRBV7-3
j_call: TRBJ2-3
d_call: TRBD2
clone_size: .
cdr3_nt: TGTGCCAGCAGCATTACCCTAGCGGGAGTCACAGATACGCAGTATTTT
cdr3_aa: CASSITLAGVTDTQYF

v_call: TRBV7-8
j_call: TRBJ2-5
d_call: .
clone_size: many
cdr3_nt: TGTGCCAGCAGCTACCCCTCGGGTCTGGAGACCCAGTACTTC
cdr3_aa: CASSYPSGLETQYF

v_call: TRBV28
j_call: TRBJ2-6
d_call: TRBD1
clone_size: many
cdr3_nt: TGTGCCAGCAGTTTATCTCAGGGGGCTGGGGCCAACGTCCTGACTTTC
cdr3_aa: CASSLSQGAGANVLTF

v_call: TRBV10-3
j_call: TRBJ2-1
d_call: .
clone_size: .
cdr3_nt: TGTGCCATCAGAGGCGATAATCGATTCTACAATGAGCAGTTCTTC
cdr3_aa: CAIRGDNRFYNEQFF

v_call: TRBV30
j_call: TRBJ1-3
d_call: .
clone_size: .
cdr3_nt: TGTGCCTTTGGACCGTCCTCTGGAAACACCATATATTTT
cdr3_aa: CAFGPSSGNTIYF

v_call: TRBV30
j_call: TRBJ2-1
d_call: TRBD2
clone_size: .
cdr3_nt: TGTGCCTGGAGTGCTGGACTAGCCAATGAGCAGTTCTTC
cdr3_aa: CAWSAGLANEQFF

v_call: TRBV2
j_call: TRBJ1-1
d_call: .
clone_size: few
cdr3_nt: TGTGCCAGCAGGCTGAACTTGGACACTGAAGCTTTCTTT
cdr3_aa: CASRLNLDTEAFF

v_call: TRBV12-3/TRBV12-4
j_call: TRBJ2-5
d_call: .
clone_size: many
cdr3_nt: TGTGCCAGCAGTTTAGCGCGAAGAACGTCGTTCCAGACCCAGTACTTC
cdr3_aa: CASSLARRTSFQTQYF

v_call: TRBV20-1
j_call: TRBJ2-3
d_call: TRBD2
clone_size: .
cdr3_nt: TGCAGTGCCACCACCTATAGCGGGAGGGCCGACACGCAGTATTTT
cdr3_aa: CSATTYSGRADTQYF

v_call: TRBV27
j_call: TRBJ2-5
d_call: TRBD2
clone_size: many
cdr3_nt: TGTGCCAGCAGTTTTTCAATCACTAGCGGGCCCTCCAAAGAGACCCAGTACTTC
cdr3_aa: CASSFSITSGPSKETQYF

v_call: TRBV2
j_call: TRBJ2-5
d_call: TRBD2
clone_size: many
cdr3_nt: TGTGCCAGCAGTGAATGGACTAGCGGACAAGAGACCCAGTACTTC
cdr3_aa: CASSEWTSGQETQYF

v_call: TRBV7-2
j_call: TRBJ2-5
d_call: .
clone_size: many
cdr3_nt: TGTGCCAGCAGCCCGAGTCTGAATGGGGAGACCCAGTACTTC
cdr3_aa: CASSPSLNGETQYF

v_call: TRBV5-6
j_call: TRBJ2-7
d_call: .
clone_size: .
cdr3_nt: TGTGCCAGCAGCCCCTACTTCAGGGGTACCTACGAGCAGTACTTC
cdr3_aa: CASSPYFRGTYEQYF

v_call: TRBV30
j_call: TRBJ2-1
d_call: TRBD1
clone_size: few
cdr3_nt: TGTGCCTGGAAGGGACAGACCGATGGGGGTGAGCAGTTCTTC
cdr3_aa: CAWKGQTDGGEQFF

v_call: TRBV5-5
j_call: TRBJ1-2
d_call: .
clone_size: few
cdr3_nt: TGTGCCAGCAGCCACGCAGGGGCGTGGGACTATGGCTACACCTTC
cdr3_aa: CASSHAGAWDYGYTF

v_call: TRBV20-1
j_call: TRBJ2-1
d_call: TRBD2
clone_size: few
cdr3_nt: TGCAGTGCTAGAGATGAGCGGGGCTACAATGAGCAGTTCTTC
cdr3_aa: CSARDERGYNEQFF

v_call: TRBV7-8
j_call: TRBJ1-2
d_call: TRBD1
clone_size: .
cdr3_nt: TGTGCCAGCAGCTTACTACAGGGGGCAGCTAACTATGGCTACACCTTC
cdr3_aa: CASSLLQGAANYGYTF

v_call: TRBV6-5
j_call: TRBJ2-1
d_call: .
clone_size: many
cdr3_nt: TGTGCCAGCAGTTACAGATCCGGCAATGAGCAGTTCTTC
cdr3_aa: CASSYRSGNEQFF

v_call: TRBV23-1
j_call: TRBJ2-4
d_call: .
clone_size: many
cdr3_nt: TGCGCCAGCAGTCAAGACGGCCGTGTAGCCAAAAACATTCAGTACTTC
cdr3_aa: CASSQDGRVAKNIQYF

v_call: TRBV29-1
j_call: TRBJ2-1
d_call: .
clone_size: few
cdr3_nt: TGCAGCGTTGAAGACAAAAGGCGGTACAATGAGCAGTTCTTC
cdr3_aa: CSVEDKRRYNEQFF

v_call: TRBV7-6
j_call: TRBJ2-7
d_call: .
clone_size: many
cdr3_nt: TGTGCCAGCAGCTTAGCCTCCGCAGGGAACGAGCAGTACTTC
cdr3_aa: CASSLASAGNEQYF

v_call: TRBV5-1
j_call: TRBJ1-2
d_call: .
clone_size: .
cdr3_nt: TGCGCCGGCAGCTTCGTTGGAGGGAACGGCTACACCTTC
cdr3_aa: CAGSFVGGNGYTF

v_call: TRBV27
j_call: TRBJ2-1
d_call: TRBD2
clone_size: .
cdr3_nt: TGTGCCAGCAGTCCCTGGGGCGGGAGGGCCTACAATGAGCAGTTCTTC
cdr3_aa: CASSPWGGRAYNEQFF

v_call: TRBV12-3/TRBV12-4
j_call: TRBJ2-7
d_call: TRBD1
clone_size: .
cdr3_nt: TGTGCCAGCAGCCGAATGCCCATTTCGACAGGGGGGCATGTTGAGCAGTACTTC
cdr3_aa: CASSRMPISTGGHVEQYF

v_call: TRBV12-3/TRBV12-4
j_call: TRBJ1-5
d_call: .
clone_size: .
cdr3_nt: TGTGCCAGCAGTTTAGCGTCTGAGCCCCAGCATTTT
cdr3_aa: CASSLASEPQHF

v_call: TRBV29-1
j_call: TRBJ2-5
d_call: .
clone_size: .
cdr3_nt: TGCAGCGTCGGACACCGGTACCAAGAGACCCAGTACTTC
cdr3_aa: CSVGHRYQETQYF

v_call: TRBV19
j_call: TRBJ2-3
d_call: TRBD2
clone_size: few
cdr3_nt: TGTGCCAGTAGTATTCCGGGCGGGAGGGCCGGAGATACGCAGTATTTT
cdr3_aa: CASSIPGGRAGDTQYF

v_call: TRBV5-1
j_call: TRBJ1-5
d_call: TRBD1
clone_size: few
cdr3_nt: TGCGCCAGCAGCGAAGCAGGACAGGGCAATCAGCCCCAGCATTTT
cdr3_aa: CASSEAGQGNQPQHF

v_call: TRBV30
j_call: TRBJ2-7
d_call: TRBD2
clone_size: many
cdr3_nt: TGTGCCTGGAGTTTTTTGCGGGAGACAGCCGAGCAGTACTTC
cdr3_aa: CAWSFLRETAEQYF

v_call: TRBV6-6
j_call: TRBJ2-3
d_call: .
clone_size: few
cdr3_nt: TGTGCCAGCAGTTACTCGTTTCAGGGAGGCCCAGATACGCAGTATTTT
cdr3_aa: CASSYSFQGGPDTQYF

v_call: TRBV20-1
j_call: TRBJ2-2
d_call: .
clone_size: many
cdr3_nt: TGCAGTGCCCCGGGACCCGCGGGCACCGGGGAGCTGTTTTTT
cdr3_aa: CSAPGPAGTGELFF

v_call: TRBV18
j_call: TRBJ2-3
d_call: .
clone_size: few
cdr3_nt: TGTGCCAGCTCATCGTTCTTGGCGCGAGTTACCACAGATACGCAGTATTTT
cdr3_aa: CASSSFLARVTTDTQYF

v_call: TRBV20-1
j_call: TRBJ2-3
d_call: TRBD2
clone_size: many
cdr3_nt: TGCAGTGCCCTGCGGCGGGGGGCAGATACGCAGTATTTT
cdr3_aa: CSALRRGADTQYF

v_call: TRBV2
j_call: TRBJ2-1
d_call: TRBD1
clone_size: few
cdr3_nt: TGTGCCAGCAGGGGGGACAGGGGGAAGAATTACAATGAGCAGTTCTTC
cdr3_aa: CASRGDRGKNYNEQFF

v_call: TRBV11-2
j_call: TRBJ2-5
d_call: .
clone_size: few
cdr3_nt: TGTGCCAGCAGCTTAGATCTTAGGGAGCAGTACTTC
cdr3_aa: CASSLDLREQYF

v_call: TRBV29-1
j_call: TRBJ1-3
d_call: TRBD1
clone_size: few
cdr3_nt: TGCAGCGTTGGAATAGGGGGCGCAGGTCGTGGAAACACCATATATTTT
cdr3_aa: CSVGIGGAGRGNTIYF

v_call: TRBV29-1
j_call: TRBJ2-3
d_call: .
clone_size: .
cdr3_nt: TGCAGCGCGGGGCAGGGCCAAGATACGCAGTATTTT
cdr3_aa: CSAGQGQDTQYF

v_call: TRBV23-1
j_call: TRBJ2-1
d_call: .
clone_size: .
cdr3_nt: TGCGCCAGCAGTCCAGAAGGTCTTGACAATGAGCAGTTCTTC
cdr3_aa: CASSPEGLDNEQFF

v_call: TRBV12-3/TRBV12-4
j_call: TRBJ1-5
d_call: TRBD1
clone_size: few
cdr3_nt: TGTGCCAGCAGAATGACAGGGGGAGATCAGCCCCAGCATTTT
cdr3_aa: CASRMTGGDQPQHF

v_call: TRBV7-8
j_call: TRBJ2-7
d_call: .
clone_size: .
cdr3_nt: TGTGCCAGCAGCTTAGACTACGAGCAGTACTTC
cdr3_aa: CASSLDYEQYF